Reported below is one T cell receptor beta chain. Trimming at V came to 3 bases and at J to 4 bases, leaving 3 bases not matched to a gene. This CDR3 comprises 15 residues. Germline CDR1 and CDR2: SGDLS and YYNGEE. This specimen comes from a study of blood T cell repertoires in COVID-19. Study background: In each case, the material was cDNA or gDNA derived from T cells, B-cell-depleted T cells, or PBMCs.

How the authors handled the data: Scientists estimated how many nucleated cells there were by amplifying reference gene primers. This table comes from immunoSEQ multiplex PCR, and its TCRdb copy is limited to in-frame clones, with some not included. V and J calls and clone size are given by that table; D and trimming were obtained from the DNA. The data show 150,000 or so clones, with around 83% seen just once and about 2.9% held by the top ten. The sequence came from a woman older than 75 with acute or convalescent COVID-19. This chain connects TRBV9 to TRBJ2-2, with TRBD2 identical over 10 bases. The sequenced material came from peripheral blood. The CDR3 DNA reads TGTGCCAGCAGCGGAGTAGCGGGGGGCACCGGGGAGCTGTTTTTT. As protein: CASSGVAGGTGELFF.